These T cell receptor beta chains were read from a single sample in a study of neurological immune-mediated disorders. TCRdb reanalysed the 5' RACE reads using MiXCR and keeps one entry per CDR3 protein. Found here are approximately 50,000 distinct CDR3 sequences, 10% of them singletons; the top ten hold about 5.4%. Sequencing was done on a sample of PBMCs. Every receptor here comes from a man aged 70-80 years with HTLV-1-associated myelopathy (HAM/TSP). Each CDR3 is given with its conserved first and last residue.

CDR3aa	v_gene	j_gene
CASSSRDTQYF	TRBV7-9	TRBJ2-3
CASSLVGRRTDEQFF	TRBV7-9	TRBJ2-1
CASSQGIGWLAENEQFF	TRBV14	TRBJ2-1
CASSYAGTPNTDTQYF	TRBV6-5	TRBJ2-3
CATRTGSNTGELFF	TRBV12-3/TRBV12-4	TRBJ2-2
CASSSPTRTNYGYTF	TRBV7-9	TRBJ1-2
CASRRRSGPVTDTQYF	TRBV6-5	TRBJ2-3
CASSGPWGTGGENEQFF	TRBV18	TRBJ2-1
CASSYSGGSGQFF	TRBV6-5	TRBJ2-1
CATYQGEKLFF	TRBV28	TRBJ1-4
CSAPQGGRVTEAFF	TRBV20-1	TRBJ1-1
CASSYSANQPQHF	TRBV6-6	TRBJ1-5
CSVEQGNEQYF	TRBV29-1	TRBJ2-7
CASSLNSGRGEQYF	TRBV12-3/TRBV12-4	TRBJ2-7
CASSLRPIRGTDTQYF	TRBV7-8	TRBJ2-3
CASSLAGTSGISTDTQYF	TRBV7-6	TRBJ2-3
CASSGRTSGEQFF	TRBV7-2	TRBJ2-1
CASSPAGNTGELFF	TRBV27	TRBJ2-2
CATAGGTTVAFF	TRBV24-1	TRBJ1-1
CASSPFTSGKNEQFF	TRBV27	TRBJ2-1
CAISGTTYEQYF	TRBV10-3	TRBJ2-7
CASKITEVLFF	TRBV2	TRBJ2-2
CASSARGHEQYF	TRBV27	TRBJ2-7
CASSQGLAGKHTGELFF	TRBV7-6	TRBJ2-2
CSAHVSTDTQYF	TRBV29-1	TRBJ2-3
CSARDNLGRGSNQPQHF	TRBV20-1	TRBJ1-5
CASSPSRYEQYF	TRBV28	TRBJ2-7
CASRDSRTGELFF	TRBV2	TRBJ2-2
CASSRTGDGNSPLHF	TRBV5-4	TRBJ1-6
CASSLGSYSGANVLTF	TRBV5-8	TRBJ2-6
CASSTQRGALTDTQYF	TRBV27	TRBJ2-3
CASSRPGGMNTEAFF	TRBV5-5	TRBJ1-1
CSAPRDGRQETQYF	TRBV20-1	TRBJ2-5
CSARDQGPDTQYF	TRBV20-1	TRBJ2-3
CASSPGPGKGHQETQYF	TRBV7-3	TRBJ2-5
CASSFRVRPATNEKLFF	TRBV5-5	TRBJ1-4
CSVEGSFF	TRBV29-1	TRBJ2-1
CASSLWLAGADTQYF	TRBV28	TRBJ2-3
CSARDLTEGGNQPQHF	TRBV20-1	TRBJ1-5
CASSYWGRQYNEQFF	TRBV6-2/TRBV6-3	TRBJ2-1
CASSPDSLTNQPQHF	TRBV12-3/TRBV12-4	TRBJ1-5